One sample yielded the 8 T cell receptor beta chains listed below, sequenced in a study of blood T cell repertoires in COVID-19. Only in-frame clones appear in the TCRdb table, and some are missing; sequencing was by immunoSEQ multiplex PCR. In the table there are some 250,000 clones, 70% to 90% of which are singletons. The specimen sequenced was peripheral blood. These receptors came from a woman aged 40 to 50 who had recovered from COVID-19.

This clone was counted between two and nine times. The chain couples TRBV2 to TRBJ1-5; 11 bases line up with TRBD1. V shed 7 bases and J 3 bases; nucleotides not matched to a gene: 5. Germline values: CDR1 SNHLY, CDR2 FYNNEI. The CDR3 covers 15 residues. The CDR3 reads CASKGTGGNNQPQHF. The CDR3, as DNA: TGTGCCAGCAAGGGGACAGGGGGAAACAATCAGCCCCAGCATTTT.

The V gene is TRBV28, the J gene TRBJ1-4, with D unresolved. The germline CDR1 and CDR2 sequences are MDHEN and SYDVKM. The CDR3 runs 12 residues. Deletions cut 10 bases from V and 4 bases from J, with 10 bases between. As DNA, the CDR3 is TGTGCCACGCGACGGAGTAATGAAAAACTGTTTTTT. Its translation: CATRRSNEKLFF.

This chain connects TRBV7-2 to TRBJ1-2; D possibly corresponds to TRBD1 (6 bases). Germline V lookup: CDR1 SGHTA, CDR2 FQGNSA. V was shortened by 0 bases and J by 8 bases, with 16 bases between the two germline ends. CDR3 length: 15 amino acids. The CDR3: CASSLALPGTSGYTF. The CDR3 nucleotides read TGTGCCAGCAGCTTAGCCCTGCCCGGGACAAGCGGCTACACCTTC.

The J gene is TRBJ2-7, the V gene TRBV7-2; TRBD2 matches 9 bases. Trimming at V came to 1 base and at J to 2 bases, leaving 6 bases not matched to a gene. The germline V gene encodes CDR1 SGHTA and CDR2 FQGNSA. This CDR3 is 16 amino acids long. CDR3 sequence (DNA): TGTGCCAGCAGCTTAGATGGACTAGCGCCTACCTACGAGCAGTACTTC. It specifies CASSLDGLAPTYEQYF. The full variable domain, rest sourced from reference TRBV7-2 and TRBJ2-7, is GAGVSQSPSNKVTEKGKDVELRCDPISGHTALYWYRQSLGQGLEFLIYFQGNSAPDKSGLPSDRFSAERTGGSVSTLTIQRTQQEDSAVYLCASSLDGLAPTYEQYFGPGTRLTVT.

CDR3 bases: TGTGCCACCAGTGATCGCGCCTCCGGACAGGGGAGTCAGCCCCAGCATTTT. Translating it yields CATSDRASGQGSQPQHF. The chain joins TRBV24-1 to TRBJ1-5; 9 bases are a match to TRBD1. CDR1 and CDR2 from the germline V gene are KGHDR and SFDVKD. The ends lost 3 bases at V and 6 bases at J; junction bases unmatched: 11. This CDR3 is built from 17 residues.

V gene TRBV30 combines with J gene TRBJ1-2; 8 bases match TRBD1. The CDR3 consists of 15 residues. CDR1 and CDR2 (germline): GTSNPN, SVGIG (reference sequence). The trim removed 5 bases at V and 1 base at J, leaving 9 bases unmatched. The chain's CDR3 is CAWAQDRASNYGYTF. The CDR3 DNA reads TGTGCCTGGGCCCAGGACAGGGCGAGTAACTATGGCTACACCTTC.

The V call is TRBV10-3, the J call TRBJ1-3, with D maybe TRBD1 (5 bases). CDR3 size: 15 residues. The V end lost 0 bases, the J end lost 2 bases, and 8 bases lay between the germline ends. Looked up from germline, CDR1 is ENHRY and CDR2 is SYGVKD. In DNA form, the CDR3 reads TGTGCCATCAGTGAGTCGCTGGGGCCTGGAAACACCATATATTTT. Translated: CAISESLGPGNTIYF.

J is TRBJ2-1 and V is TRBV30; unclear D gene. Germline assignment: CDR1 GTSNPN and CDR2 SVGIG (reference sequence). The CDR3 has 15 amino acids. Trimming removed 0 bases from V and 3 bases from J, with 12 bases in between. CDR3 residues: CAWSVGGPLYNEQFF. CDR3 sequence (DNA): TGTGCCTGGAGTGTGGGTGGGCCCCTCTACAATGAGCAGTTCTTC. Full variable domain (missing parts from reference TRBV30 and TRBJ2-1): SQTIHQWPATLVQPVGSPLSLECTVEGTSNPNLYWYRQAAGRGLQLLFYSVGIGQISSEVPQNLSASRPQDRQFILSSKKLLLSDSGFYLCAWSVGGPLYNEQFFGPGTRLTVL.